This T cell receptor beta chain derives from a study of cytomegalovirus exposure and HLA in healthy donors. As for the study in general: Sequencing of some 190 million T cells in an earlier analysis found more than 100 million unique TCR beta sequences. Within the Caucasian-associated ancestry cluster were around 80% of the 300 to 450 genotyped donors. Study-level points and caveats: Researchers counted some 150 TCR beta chains as cytomegalovirus-associated. From TCR beta sequences, most subjects' HLA-A and HLA-B alleles were reportedly predicted accurately.

The germline V gene encodes CDR1 SGHTS and CDR2 YDEGEE. Trimming took 0 bases from V and 1 from J, leaving 10 bases between them. The CDR3 is made up of 15 amino acids. In regard to this clone: Its matching antigen is unknown.

PCR used 60 Vbeta primers and 13 Jbeta primers. The data were produced by immunoSEQ multiplex PCR, yet TCRdb's version contains in-frame clones alone and is incomplete. The sample carries roughly 160,000 clones, around 77% recorded once. The chain uses TRBV5-8 and TRBJ1-1, with D maybe TRBD1 (6 bases). Specimen: PBMCs. This receptor was identified in a man in his fifties or sixties in good health and CMV-seropositive. The CDR3 region has the DNA TGTGCCAGCAGCTTGGACAGGGCGGAGAACACTGAAGCTTTCTTT. The encoded protein is CASSLDRAENTEAFF.